The 19 T cell receptor beta chains below come from one sample, sequenced in a study of T-cell reconstitution after alpha-beta-depleted transplantation in children (dated by TCRdb to about 2016). The meaning of the sample's treatment or condition label: allogeneic hematopoietic cell transplantation with graft depleted of TCRalphabeta T cells and CD19 B cells. Libraries came from PCR. Sequencing instrument: Illumina HiSeq 2500. TCR library preparation used molecular barcoding, with unique molecular identifiers applied to normalize quantification of the TCRbeta repertoire. TCRdb handled the public reads itself, with Q25 trimming in fastp and clone calling in MiXCR, and kept productive beta chains. When rows share a CDR3 protein, they turn into one entry using the most common DNA and genes. In all, the sample holds about a million distinct CDR3 sequences, and roughly 29% of those were seen once. The top ten constitute over 25% of the sample.

The specimen was PBMCs, mostly from graft donor cells, collected 360 days after TCRalphabeta/CD19-depleted stem cell transplant. The receptors stem from a boy less than two years old who had a stem cell transplant for SCID, so the T cells may come from the graft donor.

J is TRBJ2-5 and V is TRBV12-3 or TRBV12-4, with 7 positions matching TRBD1. The J segment lost 5 bases and the V segment lost 6 bases, leaving 15 bases of the junction unmatched. The CDR3 consists of 16 residues. CDR3 sequence reads: CASSLYRGPGEETQYF. CDR3 nucleotides: TGTGCCAGCAGCCTATACAGGGGCCCCGGGGAGGAGACCCAGTACTTC.

In DNA, the CDR3 is TGTGCCAGCCGCGGAGGGGGGGTCCTACTCACAGATACGCAGTATTTT. This translates into CASRGGGVLLTDTQYF. The rearrangement joins TRBV12-3 or TRBV12-4 to TRBJ2-3; tentatively, D is TRBD2 (7 bases). This CDR3 region has 16 residues. Trimming left V 8 bases short and J 2 bases short, with 20 bases between.

V is TRBV7-2 and J is TRBJ2-1; no firm D call. This CDR3 is 15 amino acids long. V was pared by 1 base and J by 12 bases, with 19 bases between. Germline values: CDR1 SGHTA, CDR2 FQGNSA. The CDR3 bases are TGTGCCAGCAGCTTAGATAGGGCTGGAACCGATTGGCAGTTCTTC. This codes for CASSLDRAGTDWQFF.

The V call is TRBV20-1, the J call TRBJ2-7, with TRBD1 matching over 7 bases. Germline values: CDR1 DFQATT, CDR2 SNEGSKA (reference sequence). The CDR3 has 13 amino acids. The trim removed 7 bases at V and 3 bases at J, leaving 9 bases unmatched. CDR3 sequence (DNA): TGCAGTGTAACCCGGGACAGCCGCTACGAGCAGTACTTC. This encodes CSVTRDSRYEQYF.

Only a few counts were recorded for this clonotype. This chain uses TRBV7-9 with TRBJ1-1, with D uncertain. Trimming shortened V by 4 bases and J by 5 bases, and 17 bases separated the two germline ends. CDR3 size: 15 residues. The germline V gene encodes CDR1 SEHNR and CDR2 FQNEAQ (reference sequence). DNA for the CDR3: TGTGCCAGCAGCTCCCAGCCAACCACCTTAACTGAAGCTTTCTTT. This sequence encodes CASSSQPTTLTEAFF.

V gene TRBV7-9 combines with J gene TRBJ1-2, with unresolved D. The V gene's germline CDR1 is SEHNR and CDR2 FQNEAQ (reference sequence). Trimming removed 1 base from V and 4 bases from J, with 7 bases in between. The CDR3 is 13 residues long. DNA for the CDR3: TGTGCCAGCAGCTTAGTCGGCGGCTATGGCTACACCTTC. It is translated as CASSLVGGYGYTF.

This clonotype appeared a few times. The rearrangement links TRBV4-1 to TRBJ1-5; D not certain. The germline V gene has CDR1 MGHRA and CDR2 YSYEKL. Between the trimmed V and J ends, which lost 1 base and 4 bases, there was a span of 5 bases. The CDR3 runs 13 residues. Here the CDR3 reads CASSQGTNQPQHF. The CDR3 DNA sequence: TGCGCCAGCAGCCAAGGGACTAATCAGCCCCAGCATTTT.

This clonotype was observed a handful of times. The V gene is TRBV28, the J gene TRBJ2-1, with 9 bases matching TRBD2. This CDR3 comprises 17 residues. Germline CDR1 is MDHEN and CDR2 is SYDVKM. Losses at the gene ends were 8 bases for V and 7 bases for J; bases not matched to a gene: 18. The CDR3 loop is CASLPLLPSGVGNEQFF. As DNA, the CDR3 is TGTGCCAGCCTCCCATTATTGCCTAGCGGGGTCGGGAATGAGCAGTTCTTC.

This clonotype was seen only a few times. V is TRBV5-1 and J is TRBJ2-1, with D tentatively TRBD2 (7 bases). The CDR3 is 14 amino acids. From germline, CDR1 is SGHRS and CDR2 YFSETQ. V was clipped by 1 base and J by 5 bases, with 10 bases between them. The CDR3 loop reads CASSLWGGNNEQFF. Written as DNA, the CDR3 is TGCGCCAGCAGCTTGTGGGGGGGCAACAATGAGCAGTTCTTC. Complete variable domain (other parts from reference TRBV5-1 and TRBJ2-1): KAGVTQTPRYLIKTRGQQVTLSCSPISGHRSVSWYQQTPGQGLQFLFEYFSETQRNKGNFPGRFSGRQFSNSRSEMNVSTLELGDSALYLCASSLWGGNNEQFFGPGTRLTVL.

V usage is TRBV5-1 and J usage is TRBJ2-5; D possibly corresponds to TRBD2 (5 bases). The V gene's germline CDR1 is SGHRS and CDR2 YFSETQ. Trimming stripped 2 bases from V and 0 bases from J, with 8 bases between. This CDR3 is 14 amino acids long. In DNA form, the CDR3 reads TGCGCCAGCAGCTTTGGGGAGTACCAAGAGACCCAGTACTTC. Translated: CASSFGEYQETQYF.

This clonotype was recorded a few times. The chain links TRBV12-3 or TRBV12-4 to TRBJ2-3; D not resolved. Trimming cost V 2 bases and J 6 bases, with 12 bases left between them. CDR3 length equals 14 residues. The CDR3 spells CASSLFQPTDTQYF. In nucleotides, the CDR3 is TGTGCCAGCAGTTTATTTCAACCCACTGATACGCAGTATTTT.

This clonotype was detected a few times. The rearrangement links TRBV5-1 to TRBJ2-4, with 9 bases aligning to TRBD1. The V segment lost 0 bases and the J segment 1 base; nucleotides outside the gene matches: 5. There are 17 residues in the CDR3. Germline V gives CDR1 SGHRS, CDR2 YFSETQ. The DNA of the CDR3 is TGCGCCAGCAGCTTGGAATACAGGGGGCCGGCCAAAAACATTCAGTACTTC. Amino acid sequence: CASSLEYRGPAKNIQYF.

The chain carries TRBV5-1 and TRBJ2-1; maybe TRBD1 (6 bases). The CDR3 spans 13 residues. Trimming took off 4 bases at V and 9 bases at J, with 14 bases between the two ends. Germline assignment: CDR1 SGHRS and CDR2 YFSETQ. The CDR3 DNA reads as TGCGCCAGCAGCACGACAGGACTTGGTGAGCAGTTCTTC. Translated: CASSTTGLGEQFF.

In its sample, this clonotype was seen once. CDR3 coding DNA: TGTGCCAGCAGTCTCGGGGAAAAACGAGAGACCCAGTACTTC. This sequence encodes CASSLGEKRETQYF. The chain couples TRBV7-2 to TRBJ2-5, with a tentative D call TRBD2 (5 bases). V was shortened by 6 bases and J by 4 bases, with 15 bases between the two germline ends. The CDR3 length is 14 residues. Looked up from germline, CDR1 is SGHTA and CDR2 is FQGNSA.

This clonotype has only a few counts. Written as DNA, the CDR3 is TGTGCCAGCAGCCCCGTCGGCGGGGGGGGCAATGAGCAGTTCTTC. Amino acids: CASSPVGGGGNEQFF. This sequence joins TRBV6-1 and TRBJ2-1, with 9 bases identical to TRBD2. J was trimmed by 6 bases and V by 6 bases; bases with no gene match: 9. This CDR3 region has 15 residues. Germline lookup yields CDR1 MNHNS and CDR2 SASEGT.

This clonotype has only a few counts. The genes are TRBV12-3 or TRBV12-4 and TRBJ1-1, with unresolved D. The CDR3 extends over 13 amino acids. V lost 8 bases and J lost 1, with 11 bases in between. CDR3 coding DNA: TGTGCCAGCCGTTGGTACAAGAACACTGAAGCTTTCTTT. Residues: CASRWYKNTEAFF.

J is TRBJ1-4 and V is TRBV12-3 or TRBV12-4; D gene ambiguous. Trimming pared 8 bases from V and 5 bases from J, leaving 12 bases between. The CDR3 extends over 13 amino acids. In nucleotides, the CDR3 is TGTGCCAGCCAAGGGCAAGGGAATGAAAAACTGTTTTTT. This sequence encodes CASQGQGNEKLFF.

This clonotype was seen a handful of times. The chain couples TRBV15 to TRBJ1-6, with 8 bases matching TRBD1. Germline assignment: CDR1 LNHNV and CDR2 YYDKDF (reference sequence). The CDR3 spans 16 residues. V lost 0 bases, J lost 4 bases, and 2 bases stayed unmatched. DNA of the CDR3: TGTGCCACCAGCAGAGAGGACAGGGAGTATAATTCACCCCTCCACTTT. It yields the protein CATSREDREYNSPLHF.

J is TRBJ2-3 and V is TRBV20-1, with 7 bases fitting TRBD2. The CDR3 has 15 residues. J lost 3 bases, V lost 3 bases, and 9 bases had no gene match. From germline, CDR1 is DFQATT and CDR2 SNEGSKA (reference sequence). The CDR3 spells CSARVGGIVTDTQYF. The CDR3 DNA reads TGCAGTGCTAGGGTCGGGGGGATTGTAACAGATACGCAGTATTTT.